Detailed here is one T cell receptor beta chain. What it binds is unknown. Trimming at V came to 5 bases and at J to 8 bases, leaving 2 bases not matched to a gene. This CDR3 has 13 residues. Looked up from germline, CDR1 is LNHDA and CDR2 is SQIVND (reference sequence). The source of the sample is a study of T cells in localized non-small cell lung cancer. Points from the study as a whole: Adjacent lung exhibited a median of around 60 among the 100 most abundant tumor clones.

Measured with immunoSEQ multiplex PCR; TCRdb has only the in-frame clones, and not every one. The sample includes approximately 1,800 clones, approximately 40% of them seen just once. The sample consisted of lung tumor tissue, taken before any cancer treatment. The J gene is TRBJ1-6, the V gene TRBV19; the match to TRBD1 covers 8 bases. This TCR was recovered from an older female donor with stage II squamous cell lung carcinoma. The CDR3 region is CASSGDRYSPLHF. The CDR3, as DNA: TGTGCCAGTAGTGGGGACAGGTATTCACCCCTCCACTTT.